What follows are 29 T cell receptor beta chains derived from one specimen sequenced in a study of cytomegalovirus exposure and HLA in healthy donors. The PCR used 60 Vbeta and 13 Jbeta primers. The data were produced by immunoSEQ multiplex PCR, yet TCRdb's version contains in-frame clones alone and is incomplete. The profile shows under 200,000 clones, 70% to 80% of them singletons. Sequenced sample: PBMCs. Receptors originate from a woman in her 30s in good health and CMV-seropositive.

The J gene is TRBJ1-4, the V gene TRBV4-1; D gene unclear. Germline CDR1 reads MGHRA; CDR2 reads YSYEKL. The CDR3 extends over 15 amino acids. V shed 3 bases and J shed 7 bases, with 15 bases lying between them. The CDR3 bases are TGCGCCAGCAGCCAGGGAGGATCTGTCGGTGAAAAACTGTTTTTT. Translation gives CASSQGGSVGEKLFF.

The chain joins TRBV30 to TRBJ1-6, with D possibly being TRBD1 (5 bases). This CDR3 has 13 residues. Germline V gives CDR1 GTSNPN, CDR2 SVGIG (reference sequence). The ends were cut back, 3 bases at V and 6 bases at J, with 9 bases in the middle. The CDR3 DNA follows: TGTGCCTGGAGGGGGGGAATTAATTCACCCCTCCACTTT. This sequence encodes CAWRGGINSPLHF.

The chain is built from TRBV5-1 and TRBJ2-1; 7 bases map to TRBD1. Germline CDR1 reads SGHRS; CDR2 reads YFSETQ. There are 15 residues in the CDR3. V shed 1 base, J shed 2 bases, and the junction held 3 bases outside the gene matches. The CDR3 protein is CASSLTGAPYNEQFF. CDR3 bases: TGCGCCAGCAGCTTGACAGGGGCCCCCTACAATGAGCAGTTCTTC. Looking up the rest from reference TRBV5-1 and TRBJ2-1 gives the full variable domain: KAGVTQTPRYLIKTRGQQVTLSCSPISGHRSVSWYQQTPGQGLQFLFEYFSETQRNKGNFPGRFSGRQFSNSRSEMNVSTLELGDSALYLCASSLTGAPYNEQFFGPGTRLTVL.

This chain joins TRBV4-3 and TRBJ2-3; a weak D match, TRBD1 (5 bases). The germline V gene has CDR1 LGHNA and CDR2 YSLEER. The CDR3 extends over 16 amino acids. V gave up 1 base and J gave up 0 bases, with 11 bases separating them. This chain's CDR3 is CASSQGSAGSTDTQYF. The CDR3 DNA follows: TGCGCCAGCAGCCAAGGATCGGCAGGGAGCACAGATACGCAGTATTTT.

The V and J genes are TRBV15 and TRBJ2-7; a possible D gene is TRBD1 (6 bases). CDR3 length: 15 amino acids. Germline CDR1 and CDR2: LNHNV and YYDKDF (reference sequence). Between the trimmed V and J ends, which lost 4 bases and 3 bases, there was a span of 16 bases. CDR3 sequence: CATSNTRQADYEQYF. The CDR3 nucleotides are TGTGCCACCAGCAACACCCGACAGGCGGACTACGAGCAGTACTTC.

This clone has a handful of counts. V and J are TRBV2 and TRBJ1-5; tentatively, D is TRBD1 (6 bases). CDR1 SNHLY and CDR2 FYNNEI come from the germline V gene. This CDR3 region has 14 residues. V lost 4 bases to trimming and J lost 3 bases, with 10 bases between them. In nucleotides, the CDR3 is TGTGCCAGCAGTGCAGGGGCTCACAATCAGCCCCAGCATTTT. It yields the protein CASSAGAHNQPQHF.

The V and J genes are TRBV5-1 and TRBJ2-6, with D possibly being TRBD2 (5 bases). Germline CDR1 reads SGHRS; CDR2 reads YFSETQ. The CDR3 runs 14 residues. V lost 4 bases, J lost 4 bases, and 9 bases lay in between. The CDR3 protein is CASSPTGGANVLTF. The CDR3 DNA sequence: TGCGCCAGCAGCCCCACGGGGGGGGCCAACGTCCTGACTTTC.

This chain connects TRBV18 to TRBJ1-4; 7 bases align to TRBD1. There are 15 residues in the CDR3. CDR1 and CDR2 (germline): KGHSH, LQKENI. The trim removed 0 bases at V and 4 bases at J, leaving 2 bases unmatched. The CDR3 DNA sequence: TGTGCCAGCTCACCACCGGGACAGAGTAATGAAAAACTGTTTTTT. Protein: CASSPPGQSNEKLFF.

This clone came up a few times. The chain couples TRBV28 to TRBJ2-7; 7 nucleotides match TRBD1. The J segment lost 2 bases and the V segment lost 8 bases, leaving 0 bases of the junction unmatched. Germline-derived CDR1 and CDR2 are MDHEN and SYDVKM. The CDR3 covers 11 residues. The CDR3: CASGTAYEQYF. The CDR3 coding sequence is TGTGCCAGCGGGACAGCCTACGAGCAGTACTTC.

This clone has a handful of counts. CDR3 loop: CASSLGGISAETQYF. The CDR3 DNA follows: TGCGCCAGCAGCTTGGGAGGGATAAGTGCGGAGACCCAGTACTTC. This sequence joins TRBV5-1 and TRBJ2-5; the D gene is possibly TRBD2 (5 bases). Per the germline V gene, CDR1 is SGHRS and CDR2 is YFSETQ. This CDR3 is 15 amino acids long. The germline V and J ends were trimmed by 0 bases and 5 bases, with 14 bases remaining between them.

The V call is TRBV19, the J call TRBJ2-2; 8 bases fit TRBD1. This CDR3 comprises 16 residues. Germline lookup yields CDR1 LNHDA and CDR2 SQIVND (reference sequence). V shed 5 bases, J shed 1 base, and the junction held 6 bases outside the gene matches. The CDR3 region has the DNA TGTGCCAGTAGTGCCCGGGGACAGGTGAACACCGGGGAGCTGTTTTTT. Translated, it gives CASSARGQVNTGELFF. The variable domain in full, with the rest retrieved from reference TRBV19 and TRBJ2-2, is DGGITQSPKYLFRKEGQNVTLSCEQNLNHDAMYWYRQDPGQGLRLIYYSQIVNDFQKGDIAEGYSVSREKKESFPLTVTSAQKNPTAFYLCASSARGQVNTGELFFGEGSRLTVL.

The chain uses TRBV11-2 and TRBJ1-3; 7 positions match TRBD1. Germline values: CDR1 SGHAT, CDR2 FQNNGV. Trimming took 5 bases from V and 1 from J; bases not matched to a gene: 2. The CDR3 spans 14 residues. The CDR3 reads CASSPRGSGNTIYF. The CDR3 DNA is TGTGCCAGCAGCCCCAGGGGGTCTGGAAACACCATATATTTT.

This chain joins TRBV4-3 and TRBJ1-5; D may be TRBD1 (6 bases). Germline V gene sequence: CDR1 LGHNA, CDR2 YSLEER. V shed 0 bases and J shed 5 bases, with 11 bases lying between them. The length of the CDR3 is 15 residues. DNA for the CDR3: TGCGCCAGCAGCCAAGATTTAAACAGGGATCAGCCCCAGCATTTT. Translation: CASSQDLNRDQPQHF.

The V gene is TRBV27, the J gene TRBJ2-1; 7 bases fit TRBD2. Germline CDR1 and CDR2: MNHEY and SMNVEV (reference sequence). This CDR3 contains 16 residues. Losses at the gene ends were 5 bases for V and 1 base for J; bases not matched to a gene: 8. The CDR3 sequence is CASSLYSGLSYNEQFF. In DNA form, the CDR3 reads TGTGCCAGCAGTCTCTATAGCGGGCTATCCTACAATGAGCAGTTCTTC.

This clone has just a few counts. The CDR3 here is CASSFQGQGETQYF. Written as DNA, the CDR3 is TGTGCCAGCAGTTTCCAGGGGCAAGGAGAGACCCAGTACTTC. This chain joins TRBV27 and TRBJ2-5; the D gene is possibly TRBD1 (6 bases). Per the germline V gene, CDR1 is MNHEY and CDR2 is SMNVEV (reference sequence). There are 14 residues in the CDR3. Between the trimmed V and J ends, which lost 3 bases and 4 bases, there was a span of 12 bases.

This sequence joins TRBV5-1 and TRBJ1-2, with D tentatively TRBD1 (5 bases). The CDR3 is 14 residues long. The V and J ends lost 0 bases and 5 bases respectively, with 11 bases between them. From germline, CDR1 is SGHRS and CDR2 YFSETQ. CDR3 region: CASSLDRRAYGYTF. CDR3 DNA: TGCGCCAGCAGCTTGGACCGCAGGGCTTATGGCTACACCTTC.

V usage is TRBV10-2 and J usage is TRBJ1-4; D unresolved. V gave up 8 bases and J gave up 0 bases, with 10 bases separating them. CDR3 length: 14 residues. The germline gives CDR1 WSHSY, CDR2 SAAADI. CDR3 in DNA: TGCGCCAGCGCCGGGTTTGCAACTAATGAAAAACTGTTTTTT. It encodes CASAGFATNEKLFF.

V usage is TRBV19 and J usage is TRBJ2-1; 15 positions agree with TRBD2. V lost 4 bases to trimming and J lost 1 base; unmatched junction nucleotides: 11. CDR1 and CDR2 from the germline V gene are LNHDA and SQIVND (reference sequence). The CDR3 sequence is 20 residues long. CDR3 residues: CASSTPLWTSGGASYNEQFF. The CDR3 bases are TGTGCCAGTAGTACCCCCCTGTGGACTAGCGGGGGGGCGTCCTACAATGAGCAGTTCTTC.

DNA of the CDR3: TGCGCCAGCAGCTTAGCGGAAGGGGCCAACGTCCTGACTTTC. Translation: CASSLAEGANVLTF. This rearrangement joins TRBV5-1 to TRBJ2-6; weak D call: TRBD2 (5 bases). The CDR3 has 14 amino acids. Germline CDR1 SGHRS, CDR2 YFSETQ. V lost 2 bases to trimming and J lost 4 bases, with 7 bases between them.

This clone was observed a single time. The V and J genes are TRBV6-6 and TRBJ1-1, with no clear D. Germline CDR1 is MNHNY and CDR2 is SVGAGI (reference sequence). The CDR3 is 14 residues long. V gave up 2 bases and J gave up 4 bases, with 11 bases separating them. The CDR3 nucleotides are TGTGCCAGCAGTTACGTGAGCGGCGGCACTGAAGCTTTCTTT. This codes for CASSYVSGGTEAFF.

This chain connects TRBV7-2 to TRBJ2-1, with a possible D match to TRBD1 (5 bases). V was pared by 5 bases and J by 6 bases, with 17 bases between. Germline CDR1 SGHTA, CDR2 FQGNSA. The CDR3 loop spans 15 amino acids. The CDR3 DNA follows: TGTGCCAGCAGCAAACAGGAGTCCTCGGGCAATGAGCAGTTCTTC. Protein product: CASSKQESSGNEQFF. The full variable domain, in which reference TRBV7-2 and TRBJ2-1 provide the parts outside the CDR3, is GAGVSQSPSNKVTEKGKDVELRCDPISGHTALYWYRQSLGQGLEFLIYFQGNSAPDKSGLPSDRFSAERTGGSVSTLTIQRTQQEDSAVYLCASSKQESSGNEQFFGPGTRLTVL.

This clone was seen a few times. The chain carries TRBV7-8 and TRBJ1-1, with 10 bases that match TRBD1. The CDR3 contains 17 residues. The germline V gene encodes CDR1 SGHVS and CDR2 FQNEAQ. After removal of 3 bases from V and 0 bases from J, the junction contained 7 bases not matched to a gene. The CDR3 coding sequence is TGTGCCAGCAGCTTCGGGGGGGGACAGGGGTTGAACACTGAAGCTTTCTTT. Protein: CASSFGGGQGLNTEAFF.

The CDR3 protein is CASSGTGAGGNTIYF. In nucleotides, the CDR3 is TGTGCCAGCAGCGGCACAGGGGCGGGTGGAAACACCATATATTTT. This chain connects TRBV6-5 to TRBJ1-3, with 7 positions matching TRBD1. The CDR3 extends over 15 amino acids. CDR1 MNHEY and CDR2 SVGAGI come from the germline V gene. J gave up 3 bases and V 6 bases, and 8 bases lay outside the gene matches.

This chain joins TRBV29-1 and TRBJ2-5; D perhaps matches TRBD2 (6 bases). The assigned J gene may be wrong: the sequence end matches TRBJ2-7 better. The CDR3 has 11 residues. Looked up from germline, CDR1 is SQVTM and CDR2 is ANQGSEA. The chain's CDR3 is CSVGRAYEQYF. The CDR3, as DNA: TGCAGCGTTGGGAGGGCCTACGAGCAGTACTTC.

The rearrangement uses TRBV9 and TRBJ2-3; D may be TRBD1 (6 bases). Looked up from germline, CDR1 is SGDLS and CDR2 is YYNGEE. V lost 0 bases to trimming and J lost 2 bases, with 10 bases between them. This CDR3 is 15 amino acids long. The CDR3 spells CASSVVGAITDTQYF. In DNA, the CDR3 is TGTGCCAGCAGCGTAGTGGGGGCCATCACAGATACGCAGTATTTT.

The chain recombines TRBV12-5 with TRBJ2-1; 7 bases line up with TRBD2. The germline V gene has CDR1 LGHNT and CDR2 FRNRAP. The CDR3 covers 17 residues. Trimming at V came to 0 bases and at J to 6 bases, leaving 11 bases not matched to a gene. The CDR3 nucleotides are TGTGCTAGTGGTTTGGTACGGGGGGAGTTTCGGGCCAATGAGCAGTTCTTC. Protein: CASGLVRGEFRANEQFF.

The rearrangement uses TRBV29-1 and TRBJ1-1, with 10 bases that match TRBD1. The germline gives CDR1 SQVTM, CDR2 ANQGSEA. The CDR3 totals 13 residues. Trimming at V came to 5 bases and at J to 8 bases, leaving 8 bases not matched to a gene. The chain's CDR3 is CSVLTGGESEAFF. The CDR3 DNA sequence: TGCAGCGTTTTGACAGGGGGCGAATCGGAAGCTTTCTTT.

The chain recombines TRBV5-1 with TRBJ2-3, with D perhaps TRBD2 (6 bases). This CDR3 comprises 12 residues. Germline V CDR1 and CDR2: SGHRS, YFSETQ. The V and J ends lost 4 bases and 8 bases respectively, with 11 bases between them. The CDR3 DNA reads as TGCGCCAGCAGCAGCGACGGGGGTACGCAGTATTTT. It encodes CASSSDGGTQYF. Full variable domain (outside the CDR3, taken from reference TRBV5-1 and TRBJ2-3): KAGVTQTPRYLIKTRGQQVTLSCSPISGHRSVSWYQQTPGQGLQFLFEYFSETQRNKGNFPGRFSGRQFSNSRSEMNVSTLELGDSALYLCASSSDGGTQYFGPGTRLTVL.

The V and J genes are TRBV7-9 and TRBJ1-2; TRBD1 matches at 10 bases. Germline trimming cut 7 bases from V and 6 bases from J; bases unmatched to any gene: 8. CDR1 and CDR2 from the germline V gene are SEHNR and FQNEAQ (reference sequence). This CDR3 comprises 14 residues. CDR3 sequence: CASTHTGTGDGYTF. As DNA, the CDR3 is TGTGCCAGCACCCATACCGGGACAGGGGATGGCTACACCTTC.